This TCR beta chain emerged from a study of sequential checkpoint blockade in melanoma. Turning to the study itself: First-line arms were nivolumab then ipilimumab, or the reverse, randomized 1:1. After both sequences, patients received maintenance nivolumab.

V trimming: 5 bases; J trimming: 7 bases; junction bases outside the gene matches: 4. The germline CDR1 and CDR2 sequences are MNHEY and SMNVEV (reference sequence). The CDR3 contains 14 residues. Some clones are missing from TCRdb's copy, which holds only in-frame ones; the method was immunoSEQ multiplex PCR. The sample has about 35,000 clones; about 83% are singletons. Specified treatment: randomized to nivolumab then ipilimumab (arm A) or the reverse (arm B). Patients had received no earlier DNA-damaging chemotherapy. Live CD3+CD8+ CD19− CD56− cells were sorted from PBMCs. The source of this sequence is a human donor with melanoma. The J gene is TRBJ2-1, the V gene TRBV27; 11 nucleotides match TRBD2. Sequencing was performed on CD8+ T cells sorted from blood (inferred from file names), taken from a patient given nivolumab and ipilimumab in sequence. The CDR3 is CASSRGLAGNEQFF. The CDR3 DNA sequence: TGTGCCAGCAGTCGAGGACTAGCGGGTAATGAGCAGTTCTTC.